The 10 T cell receptor beta chains presented below share a single source sample, sequenced in a study of control samples from healthy donors and cancer patients. Produced via immunoSEQ multiplex PCR; TCRdb's table is partial and in-frame only. The data contain about 120,000 clones, approximately 88% of them singletons. The sample consisted of blood. These TCRs come from a man between 40 and 49 years old in good health.

The chain carries TRBV25-1 and TRBJ1-3; TRBD1 agrees at 7 bases. This CDR3 region has 16 residues. From germline, CDR1 is MGHDK and CDR2 SYGVNS. The trim removed 3 bases at V and 5 bases at J, leaving 10 bases unmatched. CDR3 loop: CASSERDSPRRNTIYF. The CDR3 DNA is TGTGCCAGCAGTGAGCGGGACAGCCCTCGGCGAAACACCATATATTTT.

This rearrangement joins TRBV25-1 to TRBJ2-1, with 7 bases lining up with TRBD1. CDR1 is MGHDK and CDR2 is SYGVNS in the germline V gene. Unmatched junction bases numbered 8, after V lost 5 bases and J lost 4 bases. The CDR3 runs 15 residues. Here the CDR3 reads CASSNPGGRYNEQFF. In nucleotides, the CDR3 is TGTGCCAGCAGTAACCCAGGGGGACGGTACAATGAGCAGTTCTTC. The full variable domain, rest sourced from reference TRBV25-1 and TRBJ2-1, is EADIYQTPRYLVIGTGKKITLECSQTMGHDKMYWYQQDPGMELHLIHYSYGVNSTEKGDLSSESTVSRIRTEHFPLTLESARPSHTSQYLCASSNPGGRYNEQFFGPGTRLTVL.

V usage is TRBV6-5 and J usage is TRBJ1-4; D may be TRBD1 (5 bases). This CDR3 region has 14 residues. V was pared by 6 bases and J by 8 bases, with 16 bases between. Germline V lookup: CDR1 MNHEY, CDR2 SVGAGI. CDR3 region: CASSLRDGGEKLFF. CDR3 nucleotide sequence: TGTGCCAGCAGCCTCCGGGACGGGGGGGAAAAACTGTTTTTT.

CDR3 loop: CASSVAVYNEQFF. The CDR3 DNA sequence: TGTGCCAGCAGCGTAGCTGTCTACAATGAGCAGTTCTTC. V gene TRBV9 combines with J gene TRBJ2-1, with D hard to call. This CDR3 is 13 amino acids long. Trimming left V 0 bases short and J 3 bases short, with 4 bases between. Per germline, CDR1 SGDLS and CDR2 YYNGEE. Full variable domain (remainder filled in from reference TRBV9 and TRBJ2-1): DSGVTQTPKHLITATGQRVTLRCSPRSGDLSVYWYQQSLDQGLQFLIQYYNGEERAKGNILERFSAQQFPDLHSELNLSSLELGDSALYFCASSVAVYNEQFFGPGTRLTVL.

In its sample, this clone was seen a few times. This chain links TRBV7-2 with TRBJ1-2, with D unresolved. The germline V gene has CDR1 SGHTA and CDR2 FQGNSA. This CDR3 is built from 14 residues. V lost 1 base, J lost 7 bases, and 13 bases lay in between. The CDR3 region is CASSLGGFNAGYTF. The CDR3, as DNA: TGTGCCAGCAGCTTAGGAGGGTTCAATGCTGGCTACACCTTC.

The rearrangement links TRBV24-1 to TRBJ2-1; 7 bases fit TRBD1. The CDR3 consists of 14 residues. Germline CDR1 reads KGHDR; CDR2 reads SFDVKD. V was pared by 3 bases and J by 6 bases, with 4 bases of the junction left unmatched. The CDR3, as DNA: TGTGCCACCAGTGATCCTTACAGGGGCAATGAGCAGTTCTTC. Its protein is CATSDPYRGNEQFF.

The rearrangement uses TRBV18 and TRBJ2-5; D remains ambiguous. Germline V CDR1 and CDR2: KGHSH, LQKENI. This CDR3 has 13 residues. The ends were cut back, 3 bases at V and 5 bases at J, with 10 bases in the middle. The CDR3 region is CASSPSVMETQYF. The CDR3 DNA follows: TGTGCCAGCTCACCCTCCGTGATGGAGACCCAGTACTTC.

This rearrangement joins TRBV14 to TRBJ1-1, with TRBD1 identical over 8 bases. With V trimmed by 3 bases and J by 11 bases, 8 bases remained unmatched. The CDR3 runs 13 residues. The germline gives CDR1 SGHDN, CDR2 FVKESK. The CDR3 sequence is CASSHKQGARAFF. DNA of the CDR3: TGTGCCAGCAGCCACAAGCAGGGGGCTAGGGCTTTCTTT.

The chain combines TRBV4-1 with TRBJ2-7, with D perhaps matching TRBD1 (6 bases). This CDR3 spans 14 amino acids. The ends were cut back, 2 bases at V and 2 bases at J, with 10 bases in the middle. Per germline, CDR1 MGHRA and CDR2 YSYEKL. DNA for the CDR3: TGCGCCAGCAGCCAATGGGGGCAAACCTACGAGCAGTACTTC. This translates into CASSQWGQTYEQYF.

V gene TRBV9 combines with J gene TRBJ1-1; TRBD1 aligns across 9 bases. CDR1 SGDLS and CDR2 YYNGEE come from the germline V gene. The CDR3 contains 15 residues. Germline trimming cut 0 bases from V and 7 bases from J; bases unmatched to any gene: 7. The CDR3 loop reads CASSVDTGGRGEAFF. CDR3 bases: TGTGCCAGCAGCGTAGATACAGGGGGCAGGGGTGAAGCTTTCTTT.